This is a list of T cell receptor beta chains from one sample in a study of response to subunit inactivated influenza vaccine. One entry per CDR3 protein results from TCRdb running MiXCR on the RT-PCR reads. The table records 500,000 to 750,000 distinct CDR3 sequences, approximately 15% of them present only once. Sample: PBMCs from blood, taken approximately 12 days after vaccination. The receptors were sampled from a man in his fifties or sixties who received an inactivated influenza vaccine. The CDR3 runs from the conserved cysteine through the conserved F or W. Each record gives: CDR3 DNA, CDR3 protein, D gene, V gene, J gene, clone size. A D gene is named only where the DNA matches it firmly. Size is stated for part of the rows, as once, few or many counts, or as a class when the clone is expanded.

TGTGCCAGCAACGAGATTCGGGGGCCCTATGGCTACACCTTC,CASNEIRGPYGYTF,.,TRBV7-9,TRBJ1-2,many
TGTGCCAGCAGCTTAAGGGCTAGCGGCACAGATACGCAGTATTTT,CASSLRASGTDTQYF,.,TRBV7-3,TRBJ2-3,.
TGCAGTGCTTCACCCCGGCAGGGAGGAGGCTACACCTTC,CSASPRQGGGYTF,.,TRBV20-1,TRBJ1-2,few
TGTGCCAGCAGTCAAGGCGGCTCTGGAAACACCATATATTTT,CASSQGGSGNTIYF,.,TRBV12-3/TRBV12-4,TRBJ1-3,many
TGCGCCAGCAGCCAAGAAGAACCCTCCTACGAGCAGTACTTC,CASSQEEPSYEQYF,.,TRBV4-1,TRBJ2-7,.
TGCGCCAGCAGCCCTGGTAGAAGGGATACGCAGTATTTT,CASSPGRRDTQYF,.,TRBV4-3,TRBJ2-3,many
TGTGCCAGCAGCTTAACGACAGGGGGACGCACAGATACGCAGTATTTT,CASSLTTGGRTDTQYF,TRBD1,TRBV7-8,TRBJ2-3,.
TGTGCCAGCAGTTACTCGGCTCAGACGACCTACGAGCAGTACTTC,CASSYSAQTTYEQYF,.,TRBV6-2/TRBV6-3,TRBJ2-7,.
TGTGCCAGCAGACCCCAGGGATTCGGCACTGAAGCTTTCTTT,CASRPQGFGTEAFF,.,TRBV3-1,TRBJ1-1,.
TGTGCCATCAGTGACGGTAACAGGAGTCCACCCGGGGAGCTGTTTTTT,CAISDGNRSPPGELFF,.,TRBV10-3,TRBJ2-2,.
TGCAGTGCTAGGGGAGGACAAAGCCTCTTGCCTAACTATGGCTACACCTTC,CSARGGQSLLPNYGYTF,.,TRBV20-1,TRBJ1-2,few
TGTGCCAGCAGCTTAACGGGTAGGGGCACTGAAGCTTTCTTT,CASSLTGRGTEAFF,.,TRBV11-3,TRBJ1-1,few
TGTGCCAGCAGCCAGGAACTAGCGGGGCCGTACTACAATGAGCAGTTCTTC,CASSQELAGPYYNEQFF,TRBD2,TRBV4-2,TRBJ2-1,few
TGTGCCAGCAGTGAAAAAACTAGCACAGATACGCAGTATTTT,CASSEKTSTDTQYF,.,TRBV2,TRBJ2-3,.
TGTGCCAGCAGTTCCTTCCCCCGGACAGGGGGCAACCAGCCCCAGCATTTT,CASSSFPRTGGNQPQHF,TRBD1,TRBV6-2/TRBV6-3,TRBJ1-5,few
TGCGCCAGCAGCGAAAGCCTTCCGACGGGGGGGCTGTTTTTT,CASSESLPTGGLFF,TRBD2,TRBV4-3,TRBJ2-2,.
TGCGCCAGCAGCTTGGTGCCGGAGAACACTGAAGCTTTCTTT,CASSLVPENTEAFF,.,TRBV5-1,TRBJ1-1,many
TGTGCCAGCTCAACTTACCCGGGACAATCTAACTATGGCTACACCTTC,CASSTYPGQSNYGYTF,.,TRBV18,TRBJ1-2,few
TGCAGTGCTTTTGGACCTGGGACTAGTCTTGAGCAGTACTTC,CSAFGPGTSLEQYF,TRBD2,TRBV20-1,TRBJ2-7,many
TGTGCCAGCAGCTTAGCGCGCCTTAGCGGGGCCTACAATGAGCAGTTCTTC,CASSLARLSGAYNEQFF,TRBD2,TRBV7-9,TRBJ2-1,.
TGTGCCAGCTCCGCTAGCACAGATACGCAGTATTTT,CASSASTDTQYF,.,TRBV9,TRBJ2-3,many
TGTGCCAGTAGTATGCGACTGACCGGGGAGCTGTTTTTT,CASSMRLTGELFF,.,TRBV19,TRBJ2-2,.
TGCAGTGCTAGCTTGACTAGCGGGAGGGCTATAGATACGCAGTATTTT,CSASLTSGRAIDTQYF,TRBD2,TRBV20-1,TRBJ2-3,.
TGTGCCAGCACCAACGGCAGGAGAACCTACAATGAGCAGTTCTTC,CASTNGRRTYNEQFF,.,TRBV6-1,TRBJ2-1,.
TGTGCCAGCAGCTTAACGCCGGGACTAGCGGGACCAGAGACCCAGTACTTC,CASSLTPGLAGPETQYF,TRBD2,TRBV7-6,TRBJ2-5,.
TGCAGTGCTAGGTCCGGGACTAGCAGCGCGGATACGCAGTATTTT,CSARSGTSSADTQYF,TRBD2,TRBV20-1,TRBJ2-3,.
TGCAGCGTTTGCGGGGCGCGCGGTCAGCCCCAGCATTTT,CSVCGARGQPQHF,.,TRBV29-1,TRBJ1-5,.
TGCAGTGCTAGGGGGACCGTTTGGGACATTCAGTACTTC,CSARGTVWDIQYF,.,TRBV20-1,TRBJ2-4,few
TGTGCCAGCAGCTCTAGGACTAGCGACAATGAGCAGTTCTTC,CASSSRTSDNEQFF,TRBD2,TRBV7-2,TRBJ2-1,few
TGTGCCGGCTCGGGACGTTGGACCGGGGAGCTGTTTTTT,CAGSGRWTGELFF,.,TRBV27,TRBJ2-2,.
TGTGCCAGCAGCCCAATAGCGGGGGGGCCGAACACCGGGGAGCTGTTTTTT,CASSPIAGGPNTGELFF,TRBD2,TRBV7-8,TRBJ2-2,once
TGCGCCAGCAGCCAAGTAATAACGGGGACCCAGTACTTC,CASSQVITGTQYF,.,TRBV4-3,TRBJ2-5,few
TGTGCCAGCAGCTTAGTTATCAGGACCGGGGAGCTGTTTTTT,CASSLVIRTGELFF,.,TRBV7-9,TRBJ2-2,.
TGTGCCAGCAGACCGGGACTAGCGGGTTTTAGCTCCTACAATGAGCAGTTCTTC,CASRPGLAGFSSYNEQFF,TRBD2,TRBV3-1,TRBJ2-1,few
TGTGCCAGTGGGGGACCGAGCACCTACAATGAGCAGTTCTTC,CASGGPSTYNEQFF,.,TRBV9,TRBJ2-1,.
TGCAGCGTTGAAGATCGGCTGGCCACCGGGGAGCTGTTTTTT,CSVEDRLATGELFF,.,TRBV29-1,TRBJ2-2,.
TGTGCCATCAGTGAGGCTAGCGGAAGGGTGGGCACAGATACGCAGTATTTT,CAISEASGRVGTDTQYF,TRBD2,TRBV10-3,TRBJ2-3,.
TGCTGTGCTAGAGATAAGGGGACAGCCGATTTGGGCACTGAAGCTTTCTTT,CCARDKGTADLGTEAFF,TRBD1,TRBV20-1,TRBJ1-1,.